The sequence of this T cell receptor (beta chain) was determined in a study of T-cell memory formation after mild COVID-19. The CDR3 extends over 14 amino acids. V was pared by 3 bases and J by 3 bases, with 9 bases between. In germline, CDR1 is MNHEY, CDR2 SMNVEV (reference sequence). Study-level points and caveats: Prior to infection, memory already included some responding clones, suggesting cross-reactive memory joined. Of the contracting clones, CD4+ ones lay mainly in CM and EM, and CD8+ ones in EMRA.

Details on this clonotype: Its specificity is not known.

5'RACE primed from the constant segment yielded TCR alpha and TCR beta cDNA libraries bearing sample barcodes and UMIs. TCRdb redid the calling of the 5' RACE reads with MiXCR, one entry per CDR3 protein. The data show about 560,000 distinct CDR3 sequences, 15% to 20% seen once. The material sequenced was PBMCs or a T cell subset sorted from them (not recorded which). This clonotype was obtained from an adult woman who had mild COVID-19 (a few samples of this study predate the infection). Cell type and time point are not known. The rearrangement links TRBV27 to TRBJ1-5; tentatively, D is TRBD1 (5 bases). CDR3 sequence (DNA): TGTGCCAGCAGTTTGAAGGGGTTCAATCAGCCCCAGCATTTT. Translation gives CASSLKGFNQPQHF.